Ten or more counts support the clone carrying this T cell receptor beta chain. Its specificity is unknown. The CDR3 covers 14 residues. V was trimmed by 3 bases and J by 5 bases, leaving 11 bases between them. The data stem from a study of blood T cells in healthy people across ages. Study findings and constraints: Long-lived donors had more naive CD4+ cells and higher diversity than aged donors.

A second roughly 6 to 12 cycle PCR used barcoded and J-beta primers. TCRdb fed the 5' RACE reads into MiXCR, producing one record per CDR3 protein. The repertoire holds 850,000 or so distinct CDR3 sequences, with 25% to 35% as singletons. V usage is TRBV12-3 or TRBV12-4 and J usage is TRBJ2-1; either TRBD1 or TRBD2 may supply D (5 bases each). The clonotype was recovered from a woman of 80 years or more in good health. The specimen sequenced was blood. The CDR3 bases are TGTGCCAGCAGTTTGGGACCTATTAACAATGAGCAGTTCTTC. It translates to CASSLGPINNEQFF.